The 5 T cell receptor beta chains below all came from one sample that was sequenced in a study of blood T cell repertoires in COVID-19. Assay: immunoSEQ multiplex PCR; the TCRdb copy retains only in-frame clones and omits some. Seen here are about 200,000 clones, 75% to 85% observed once, and the top ten hold approximately 5.6%. Sequencing was done on a sample of peripheral blood. Receptor source: a woman between 65 and 79 years old with COVID-19, enrolled during active disease.

V and J are TRBV7-9 and TRBJ1-2, with D perhaps TRBD1 (5 bases). This CDR3 comprises 15 residues. Trimming pared 0 bases from V and 2 bases from J, leaving 10 bases between. Per germline, CDR1 SEHNR and CDR2 FQNEAQ (reference sequence). The CDR3 coding sequence is TGTGCCAGCAGCTTAGCAATGGGGGGGAACTATGGCTACACCTTC. The encoded protein is CASSLAMGGNYGYTF. Variable domain in full (rest from reference TRBV7-9 and TRBJ1-2): DTGVSQNPRHKITKRGQNVTFRCDPISEHNRLYWYRQTLGQGPEFLTYFQNEAQLEKSRLLSDRFSAERPKGSFSTLEIQRTEQGDSAMYLCASSLAMGGNYGYTFGSGTRLTVV.

Written as DNA, the CDR3 is TGTGCCAGCAGTTTGTGGGGGCAGGGAACGTTTAATGAGCAGTTCTTC. It translates to CASSLWGQGTFNEQFF. This chain connects TRBV28 to TRBJ2-1; TRBD1 is a possible D gene (6 bases). CDR1 and CDR2 from the germline V gene are MDHEN and SYDVKM. The CDR3 totals 16 residues. The ends were cut back, 3 bases at V and 7 bases at J, with 19 bases in the middle.

This chain's CDR3 is CASSHGITGGTEAFF. CDR3 bases: TGTGCCAGCAGCCACGGAATCACAGGGGGCACTGAAGCTTTCTTT. The chain uses TRBV3-1 (or the pseudogene TRBV3-2) and TRBJ1-1, with 8 bases aligning to TRBD1. J lost 4 bases, V lost 3 bases, and 7 bases had no gene match. The CDR3 spans 15 residues. Germline CDR1 LGHDT, CDR2 YNNKEL (reference sequence).

V usage is TRBV6-2 or TRBV6-3 and J usage is TRBJ2-7, with D perhaps TRBD1 (5 bases). The CDR3 runs to 15 residues. Germline lookup yields CDR1 MNHEY and CDR2 SVGEGT. The V end was cut by 6 bases, the J end by 9 bases, with 24 bases between. In DNA, the CDR3 is TGTGCCAGCAGCTCCAGTGGGCAGGGCAGTGTATGGCAGTACTTC. This sequence encodes CASSSSGQGSVWQYF.

This clone appeared a single time. The CDR3 protein is CASSRRESNQPQHF. CDR3 DNA: TGTGCCAGCAGCCGACGGGAATCCAATCAGCCCCAGCATTTT. The J gene is TRBJ1-5, the V gene TRBV27; D is uncertain. With 6 bases removed from V and 3 bases from J, the gap between germline ends came to 12 bases. Germline CDR1 and CDR2: MNHEY and SMNVEV (reference sequence). The CDR3 loop spans 14 amino acids.